This TCR beta chain is from a study of T cells after yellow fever vaccination. Ten or more counts support this clonotype. Its specificity is unknown. Study results and caveats: FACS-sorted repertoires could contain abundant clonotypes contaminating from the bulk population.

Each CDR3 protein is one row after TCRdb ran MiXCR on the 5' RACE reads. The profile shows 200,000 to 300,000 distinct CDR3 sequences, 6.9% of them singletons. The CDR3 is 12 amino acids. With 6 bases removed from V and 3 bases from J, the gap between germline ends came to 9 bases. The rearrangement uses TRBV12-3 or TRBV12-4 and TRBJ2-7; D is unclear. This TCR was sampled from a man under 40 who received the YFV17D yellow fever vaccine. This specimen consisted of CD4+ T cells sorted from PBMCs, obtained 15 days after the yellow fever booster vaccination. CDR3 amino acids: CASSRTDYEQYF. The CDR3 DNA follows: TGTGCCAGCAGCCGGACGGACTACGAGCAGTACTTC.